This TCR beta chain is from a study of blood T cells in healthy people across ages. Each sample yielded at least 5 micrograms of PBMC total RNA. A second PCR, run for about 7 to 11 cycles, used a sample-barcoded 5' primer plus a J-beta primer mix. TCRdb re-derived calls from the 5' RACE reads in MiXCR, one entry per CDR3 protein. The sample holds 1,500,000 or so distinct CDR3 sequences, around 55% seen once. CDR1 and CDR2 from the germline V gene are SGDLS and YYNGEE. The V and J ends lost 1 base and 7 bases, in that order; junction bases with no gene match: 8. The CDR3 consists of 14 residues. The TCR was taken from a man younger than 35 in good health. The chain joins TRBV9 to TRBJ2-7, with TRBD1 identical over 7 bases. The specimen was blood. This CDR3 reads CASSVNRGIREQYF. CDR3 DNA: TGTGCCAGCAGCGTAAACAGGGGAATAAGGGAGCAGTACTTC.